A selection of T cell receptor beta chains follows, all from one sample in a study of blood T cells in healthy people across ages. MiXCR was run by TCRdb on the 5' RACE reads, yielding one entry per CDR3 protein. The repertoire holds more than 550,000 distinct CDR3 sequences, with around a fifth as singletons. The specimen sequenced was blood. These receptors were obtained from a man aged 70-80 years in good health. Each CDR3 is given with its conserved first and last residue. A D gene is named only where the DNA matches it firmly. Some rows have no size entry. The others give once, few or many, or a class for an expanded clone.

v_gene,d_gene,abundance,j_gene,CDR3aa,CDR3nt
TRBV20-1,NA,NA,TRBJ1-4,CSARGPKVGATNEKLFF,TGCAGTGCTAGAGGGCCCAAAGTTGGGGCAACTAATGAAAAACTGTTTTTT
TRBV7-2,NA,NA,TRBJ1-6,CASRPSNSPLPF,TGTGCCAGCAGACCCTCGAATTCACCCCTCCCCTTT
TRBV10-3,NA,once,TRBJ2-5,CAISPGMASMETQYF,TGTGCCATCAGCCCCGGGATGGCTAGCATGGAGACCCAGTACTTC
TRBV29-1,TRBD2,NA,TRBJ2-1,CSVVLAGVRSSYNEQFF,TGCAGCGTGGTACTAGCGGGAGTGCGAAGCTCCTACAATGAGCAGTTCTTC
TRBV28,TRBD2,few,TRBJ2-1,CASSLGLAGGKNNEQFF,TGTGCCAGCAGTTTGGGGCTAGCGGGGGGGAAGAACAATGAGCAGTTCTTC
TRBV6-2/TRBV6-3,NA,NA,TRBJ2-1,CASSKIGGVANEQFF,TGTGCCAGCAGTAAAATCGGAGGGGTCGCCAATGAGCAGTTCTTC
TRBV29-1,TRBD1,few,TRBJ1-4,CSVAGTGEEKLFF,TGCAGCGTTGCCGGGACAGGGGAGGAAAAACTGTTTTTT
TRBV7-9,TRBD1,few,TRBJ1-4,CASRNRDRGDEKLFF,TGTGCCAGCAGGAACCGGGACAGGGGAGATGAAAAACTGTTTTTT
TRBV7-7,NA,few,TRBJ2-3,CAGSLVPTDTQYF,TGTGCCGGCAGCTTAGTGCCCACAGATACGCAGTATTTT
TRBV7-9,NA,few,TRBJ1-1,CASSSTDTEAFF,TGTGCCAGCAGCTCCACAGACACTGAAGCTTTCTTT
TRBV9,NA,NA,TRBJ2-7,CASSGRVRGEQYF,TGTGCCAGCAGCGGTAGGGTGCGTGGCGAGCAGTACTTC
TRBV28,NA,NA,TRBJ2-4,CASTLETGRAKNIQYF,TGTGCCAGCACCCTAGAGACAGGGAGGGCCAAAAACATTCAGTACTTC
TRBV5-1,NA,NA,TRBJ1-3,CASSTTGFGNTIYF,TGCGCCAGCAGCACAACAGGATTTGGAAACACCATATATTTT
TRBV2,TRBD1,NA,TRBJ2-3,CASRYQTGVGDTQYF,TGTGCCAGCAGATACCAGACAGGGGTTGGAGATACGCAGTATTTT
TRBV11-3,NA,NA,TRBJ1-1,CASSFKLAEAFF,TGTGCCAGCAGCTTTAAACTGGCTGAAGCTTTCTTT
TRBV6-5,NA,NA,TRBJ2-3,CASTRQLLGTDTQYF,TGTGCCAGCACCCGACAGTTGCTGGGCACAGATACGCAGTATTTT
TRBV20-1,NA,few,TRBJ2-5,CSARTIQETQYF,TGCAGTGCTAGGACTATCCAAGAGACCCAGTACTTC
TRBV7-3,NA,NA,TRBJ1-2,CASSYRDGPPYGYTF,TGTGCCAGCAGTTACCGCGACGGCCCACCCTATGGCTACACCTTC
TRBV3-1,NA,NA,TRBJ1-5,CASSQARGRNQPQHF,TGTGCCAGCAGCCAAGCTCGGGGCCGCAATCAGCCCCAGCATTTT
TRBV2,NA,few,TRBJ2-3,CASRPRGRTDTQYF,TGTGCCAGCAGGCCCCGGGGACGCACAGATACGCAGTATTTT
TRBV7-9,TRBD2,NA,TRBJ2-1,CASSFSGSWNEQFF,TGTGCCAGCAGTTTTAGCGGGAGCTGGAATGAGCAGTTCTTC
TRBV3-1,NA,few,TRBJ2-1,CASSQDPGALDDNEQFF,TGTGCCAGCAGCCAAGACCCTGGAGCACTAGATGACAATGAGCAGTTCTTC
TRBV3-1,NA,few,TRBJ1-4,CASSQDHARELFF,TGTGCCAGCAGCCAAGATCATGCGCGGGAACTGTTTTTT
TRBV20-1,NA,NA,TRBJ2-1,CSARDPRKNNEQFF,TGCAGTGCTAGAGACCCAAGGAAAAACAATGAGCAGTTCTTC
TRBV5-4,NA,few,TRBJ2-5,CASSSTGYQETQYF,TGTGCCAGCAGCTCCACAGGGTACCAAGAGACCCAGTACTTC
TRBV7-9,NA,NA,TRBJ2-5,CASSSPGLKCQETQYF,TGTGCCAGCAGTTCGCCGGGACTCAAGTGCCAAGAGACCCAGTACTTC
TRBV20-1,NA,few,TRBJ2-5,CSAPYYGVQETQYF,TGCAGTGCTCCCTACTACGGGGTCCAAGAGACCCAGTACTTC
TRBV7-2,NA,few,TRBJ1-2,CASSLVTEANYGYTF,TGTGCCAGCAGCTTAGTGACGGAAGCTAACTATGGCTACACCTTC